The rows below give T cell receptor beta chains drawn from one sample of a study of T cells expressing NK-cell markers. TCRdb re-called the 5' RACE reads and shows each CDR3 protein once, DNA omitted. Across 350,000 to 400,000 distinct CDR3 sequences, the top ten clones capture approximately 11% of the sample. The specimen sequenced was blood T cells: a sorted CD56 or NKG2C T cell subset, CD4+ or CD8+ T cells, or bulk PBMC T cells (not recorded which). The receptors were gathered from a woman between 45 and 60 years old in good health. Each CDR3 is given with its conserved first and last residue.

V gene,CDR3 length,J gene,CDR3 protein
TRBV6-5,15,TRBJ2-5,CASSYSELVQETQYF
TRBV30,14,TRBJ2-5,CAWRGGRGRETQYF
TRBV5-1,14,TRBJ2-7,CASSQLDSVYEQYF
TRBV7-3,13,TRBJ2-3,CASREPLGDTQYF
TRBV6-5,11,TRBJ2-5,CASISSPTQYF
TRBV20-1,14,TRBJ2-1,CSAPLGTNYNEQFF
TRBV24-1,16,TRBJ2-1,CATSVRAGGPHNEQFF
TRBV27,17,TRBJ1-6,CASSIRDRASYNSPLHF
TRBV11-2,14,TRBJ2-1,CASSAEGGGRAPFF
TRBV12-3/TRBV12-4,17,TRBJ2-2,CASSSVLTGSGTGELFF
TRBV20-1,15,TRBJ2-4,CSAAPHRRAKNIQYF
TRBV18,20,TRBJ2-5,CASSRQTSTGTGGRMETQYF
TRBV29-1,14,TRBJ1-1,CSVEQGQTNTEAFF
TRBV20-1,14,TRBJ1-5,CSARRAASVEPQHF
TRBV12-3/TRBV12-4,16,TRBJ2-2,CASTIEGGGGTGELFF
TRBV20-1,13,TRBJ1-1,CSARAPALTEAFF
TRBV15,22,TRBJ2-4,CATSRKTDRGSERRLAKNIQYF
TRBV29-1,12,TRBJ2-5,CSAAGGRETQYF
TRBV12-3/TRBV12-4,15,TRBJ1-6,CASSQIPLWNSPLHF
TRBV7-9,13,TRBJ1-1,CASSPGGGTAAFF
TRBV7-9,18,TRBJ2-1,CASSYPGLAAPSYNEQFF
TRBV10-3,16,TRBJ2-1,CAISPGLAGVVDEQFF
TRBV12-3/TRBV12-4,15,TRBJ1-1,CASSRGQALGTEAFF
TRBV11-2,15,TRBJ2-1,CASSGLAGRNNEQFF
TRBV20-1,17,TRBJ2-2,CSARAVAAGITTGELFF
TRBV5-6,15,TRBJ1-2,CASSLALDAKYGYTF
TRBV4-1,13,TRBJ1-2,CASSPNDIYGYTF
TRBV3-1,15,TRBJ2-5,CASSQDPPDQETQYF
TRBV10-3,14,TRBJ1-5,CAISGGGDNQPQHF
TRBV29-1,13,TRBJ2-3,CSARTRLTDTQYF